This T cell receptor beta chain was recorded in a study of vaccination and CD4 T cells after COVID-19. Study-level information: Stimuli were overlapping spike peptide pools of SARS-CoV-2 and three common cold coronaviruses (HCoV-NL63, HCoV-OC43, HCoV-229E).

The treatment here: approximately nine-day PBMC culture with coronavirus spike peptide pools or control peptides (ViraFEST assay). CDR1 is MNHEY, CDR2 SVGAGI, per germline. The CDR3 sequence is 14 residues long. V lost 3 bases to trimming and J lost 2 bases, with 11 bases between them. The Oncomine TCR Beta short-read assay was applied to DNA of cultured CD4+ T cells. TCRdb used MiXCR to reprocess the PCR reads, holding one entry per CDR3 protein. The sample lists 3,000 to 4,000 distinct CDR3 sequences; 24% were seen once. This clonotype is large in the sample. Its specificity is unknown. This rearrangement joins TRBV6-5 to TRBJ2-7; D not resolved. The input for sequencing was CD4+ T cells from blood, cultured in vitro, taken after SARS-CoV-2 vaccination. This TCR derives from a human donor who had recovered from COVID-19. The CDR3 DNA follows: TGTGCCAGCAGTTATGGGGATGGCCCCTACGAGCAGTACTTC. Its protein product is CASSYGDGPYEQYF.